The 31 T cell receptor beta chains listed next were all sequenced from one sample in a study of Graves' ophthalmopathy and Graves' hyperthyroidism. Scientists amplified the TCR beta CDR3 regions from RNA transcripts. The library came from an HTBI-primed first-round RT-PCR and a second-round multiplex PCR. TCRdb reprocessed the multiplex PCR reads via MiXCR and lists one record per CDR3 protein. This sample has hundreds of thousands of distinct CDR3 sequences, with around 40% found just once. The sequencing sample was made of peripheral blood. The receptors here all came from an adult man with Graves' ophthalmopathy.

This rearrangement joins TRBV25-1 to TRBJ1-3; 8 bases are shared with TRBD1. Germline-derived CDR1 and CDR2 are MGHDK and SYGVNS. J was trimmed by 2 bases and V by 7 bases; bases with no gene match: 4. This CDR3 comprises 14 residues. This CDR3 reads CASTRTGTGNTIYF. CDR3 bases: TGTGCCAGCACACGGACAGGGACTGGAAACACCATATATTTT.

The sample holds a few counts of this clonotype. This sequence joins TRBV7-8 and TRBJ2-7; TRBD2 is a possible D gene (6 bases). Trimming pared 2 bases from V and 2 bases from J, leaving 19 bases between. The length of the CDR3 is 17 residues. Germline V gives CDR1 SGHVS, CDR2 FQNEAQ. In DNA, the CDR3 is TGTGCCAGCAGCTTACAGGGAGGAGGCAGGGCTACCTACGAGCAGTACTTC. The encoded protein is CASSLQGGGRATYEQYF.

Note on this clonotype: The junction departs from the called germline gene at one end, perhaps through a read error. The chain joins TRBV30 to TRBJ1-1; D is undetermined. The CDR3 is made up of 11 amino acids. The germline gives CDR1 GTSNPN, CDR2 SVGIG (reference sequence). The CDR3 spells CAWSATLETVF. For the CDR3, the DNA is TGTGCCTGGAGTGCAACACTTGAAACTGTCTTT.

The table lists this clonotype with a few counts. The chain joins TRBV6-6 to TRBJ1-1; no firm D call. CDR3 length equals 12 residues. The germline gives CDR1 MNHNY, CDR2 SVGAGI (reference sequence). V was pared by 6 bases and J by 3 bases, with 8 bases between. The DNA for the CDR3 is TGTGCCAGCAGGAGACTGGACACTGAAGCTTTCTTT. Translating it yields CASRRLDTEAFF.

This clonotype has a handful of counts. The chain uses TRBV19 and TRBJ1-2; 7 bases are a match to TRBD1. The CDR3 runs to 19 residues. V shed 3 bases, J shed 4 bases, and the junction held 20 bases outside the gene matches. CDR1 is LNHDA and CDR2 is SQIVND in the germline V gene (reference sequence). This CDR3 is CASSIGKGQPLRNVYGYTF. CDR3 DNA: TGTGCCAGTAGTATCGGAAAGGGACAGCCACTTCGCAATGTCTATGGCTACACCTTC.

As regards this clonotype: This could be a read error, since a much larger clone is one nucleotide away. J is TRBJ1-1 and V is TRBV5-7; D remains ambiguous. TRBV5-7 is an ORF for which the function is uncertain. There are 12 residues in the CDR3. CDR3 protein: CASSWRNTEASF. CDR3 DNA sequence: TGTGCCAGCAGCTGGAGAAACACTGAAGCTTCCTTT.

The chain has TRBV19 and TRBJ1-5; possibly TRBD1 for D (5 bases). Germline V CDR1 and CDR2: LNHDA, SQIVND (reference sequence). The CDR3 extends over 15 amino acids. V lost 6 bases to trimming and J lost 0 bases, with 12 bases between them. The DNA of the CDR3 is TGTGCCAGTAGAAGGGCAGGGAATAGCAATCAGCCCCAGCATTTT. Translation: CASRRAGNSNQPQHF.

This clonotype has a count of ten or more. The rearrangement joins TRBV25-1 to TRBJ2-2, with D unclear. The CDR3 extends over 15 amino acids. Germline V gives CDR1 MGHDK, CDR2 SYGVNS. V dropped 5 bases and J dropped 6 bases, with 16 bases sitting between them. CDR3 in amino acids: CASSYSPGGAGELFF. DNA of the CDR3: TGTGCCAGCAGTTACTCCCCGGGTGGGGCCGGGGAGCTGTTTTTT.

Concerning this clonotype: No conserved phenylalanine or tryptophan is present at the end of the CDR3, so a read error is the likely explanation. No DNA is shown, since the ends of the CDR3 on it are uncertain; the CDR3 is the one TCRdb lists. This chain connects TRBV10-3 to TRBJ1-4; TRBD1, the D gene given by the table, was not confirmed from the DNA. The V gene's germline CDR1 is ENHRY and CDR2 SYGVKD. Ends included, the CDR3 has 11 residues. CDR3 residues: CAISSGRGSIY.

This clonotype was picked up many times. This chain uses TRBV11-2 with TRBJ2-7, with 7 bases identical to TRBD1. This CDR3 region has 14 residues. Germline V gives CDR1 SGHAT, CDR2 FQNNGV. V shed 1 base, J shed 3 bases, and the junction held 3 bases outside the gene matches. The CDR3 nucleotides are TGTGCCAGCAGCTTAGCACAGGGGAACTACGAGCAGTACTTC. Its translation: CASSLAQGNYEQYF.

The rearrangement links TRBV2 to TRBJ2-5; D unclear. Near its end, the DNA agrees better with TRBJ2-1, so the J call may be wrong. This CDR3 spans 11 amino acids. Germline V lookup: CDR1 SNHLY, CDR2 FYNNEI. CDR3 DNA sequence: TGTGCCAGCAGTGTTAAGTATGAGCAGTTCTTC. Translating it yields CASSVKYEQFF.

The chain recombines TRBV6-6 with TRBJ1-6, with D unclear. The V gene's germline CDR1 is MNHNY and CDR2 SVGAGI (reference sequence). The CDR3 covers 11 residues. The germline V and J ends were trimmed by 7 bases and 19 bases, with 17 bases remaining between them. The CDR3 reads CASTAGVLPHF. DNA of the CDR3: TGTGCCAGCACCGCCGGGGTTCTTCCACACTTT.

The chain links TRBV9 to TRBJ1-1; the D gene is possibly TRBD1 (5 bases). Per germline, CDR1 SGDLS and CDR2 YYNGEE. The V and J ends lost 4 bases and 6 bases respectively, with 16 bases between them. This CDR3 has 14 amino acids. The CDR3 coding sequence is TGTGCCAGCAGCCCCATGGGGGGAAGCGCTGAAGCTTTCTTT. It is translated as CASSPMGGSAEAFF.

Concerning this clonotype: Just one base apart from a much larger clone, this may be a read error. The chain has TRBV12-3 or TRBV12-4 and TRBJ1-1; TRBD1 might be the D (5 bases). Trimming pared 6 bases from V and 9 bases from J, leaving 17 bases between. This CDR3 is built from 13 residues. The CDR3 coding sequence is TGTGCCAGCAGCTTAAGGGGCAGGACCAAAGCTTTCTTT. It encodes CASSLRGRTKAFF.

The rearrangement uses TRBV29-1 and TRBJ1-2; D gene uncertain. With 8 bases removed from V and 3 bases from J, the gap between germline ends came to 10 bases. The CDR3 has 11 amino acids. Germline loops: CDR1 SQVTM, CDR2 ANQGSEA. The CDR3 sequence is CSLTTDYGYTF. Written as DNA, the CDR3 is TGCAGCTTAACGACGGACTATGGCTACACCTTC.

This clonotype has at least ten counts. The V gene is TRBV12-3 or TRBV12-4, the J gene TRBJ2-7; TRBD2 matches 9 bases. The CDR3 spans 12 residues. J gave up 9 bases and V 3 bases, and 3 bases lay outside the gene matches. Here the CDR3 DNA reads TGTGCCAGCAGTTTCCCTAGCGGGACGCAGTACTTC. Protein: CASSFPSGTQYF.

This clonotype was seen a handful of times. The CDR3, as DNA: TGTGCCAGCAGCGTAACGACAGGGGGGCAAGAGACCCAGTACTTC. It encodes CASSVTTGGQETQYF. The chain has TRBV9 and TRBJ2-5; 9 bases map to TRBD1. The CDR3 spans 15 residues. V trimming: 1 base; J trimming: 2 bases; junction bases outside the gene matches: 3. Germline-derived CDR1 and CDR2 are SGDLS and YYNGEE.

The chain combines TRBV7-3 with TRBJ2-5, with 8 bases aligning to TRBD1. CDR3 size: 15 residues. Trimming removed 5 bases from V and 5 bases from J; junction bases left unmatched: 10. The germline V gene encodes CDR1 SGHTA and CDR2 FQGTGA. The CDR3 region has the DNA TGTGCCAGCAGCGTCTCCGGTGGGGACAGGGAGACCCAGTACTTC. Translated, it gives CASSVSGGDRETQYF.

Only a few counts were recorded for this clonotype. The V gene is TRBV12-3 or TRBV12-4, the J gene TRBJ1-1; D is undetermined. The CDR3 runs to 12 residues. V lost 6 bases to trimming and J lost 4 bases, with 9 bases between them. CDR3 sequence (DNA): TGTGCCAGCAGAGGAACAGTCACTGAAGCTTTCTTT. The encoded protein is CASRGTVTEAFF.

Comment on this clonotype: Given a much more abundant clone one base away, this may be a read error. The chain couples TRBV7-9 to TRBJ1-2; D unresolved. The CDR3 contains 15 residues. CDR1 and CDR2 (germline): SEHNR, FQNEAQ (reference sequence). The V and J ends lost 5 bases and 2 bases respectively, with 15 bases between them. In DNA, the CDR3 is TGTGCCAGCAGCCCCCCAAGGACGGAAAACTATGGCTACACCTTC. This translates into CASSPPRTENYGYTF.

This clonotype appeared many times. The chain recombines TRBV6-6 with TRBJ1-6; 9 bases agree with TRBD1. V lost 5 bases and J lost 8; bases outside the gene matches: 7. CDR1 is MNHNY and CDR2 is SVGAGI in the germline V gene (reference sequence). The CDR3 totals 15 residues. The CDR3 DNA sequence: TGTGCCAGCAGTCCCGACAGGGGGACATATTCACCCCTCCACTTT. It yields the protein CASSPDRGTYSPLHF.

This clonotype was recorded a few times. The rearrangement links TRBV5-1 to TRBJ2-6; tentatively, D is TRBD2 (6 bases). V lost 0 bases and J 4 bases, leaving 8 bases between the germline ends. The CDR3 is 15 amino acids. Germline loops: CDR1 SGHRS, CDR2 YFSETQ. The chain's CDR3 is CASSLVAGGANVLTF. The CDR3 bases are TGCGCCAGCAGCTTGGTGGCGGGGGGGGCCAACGTCCTGACTTTC.

This clonotype showed up just a few times. The chain employs TRBV19 and TRBJ2-7, with TRBD1 matching over 11 bases. There are 16 residues in the CDR3. The ends lost 8 bases at V and 0 bases at J; junction bases unmatched: 9. CDR1 and CDR2 from the germline V gene are LNHDA and SQIVND (reference sequence). In nucleotides, the CDR3 is TGTGCCAGTTCCGGACAGGGGGCGAGGAGCTCCTACGAGCAGTACTTC. Its protein product is CASSGQGARSSYEQYF.

A few counts support this clonotype. V is TRBV10-2 and J is TRBJ1-1; D call uncertain. V was clipped by 7 bases and J by 3 bases, with 15 bases between them. CDR1 and CDR2 from the germline V gene are WSHSY and SAAADI. The CDR3 runs 14 residues. CDR3 region: CASTGNLGYTEAFF. The CDR3 region has the DNA TGCGCCAGCACTGGGAATTTAGGTTACACTGAAGCTTTCTTT.

The chain combines TRBV24-1 with TRBJ1-5; 8 bases map to TRBD1. The germline V gene has CDR1 KGHDR and CDR2 SFDVKD. The length of the CDR3 is 15 residues. Trimming at V came to 11 bases and at J to 9 bases, leaving 17 bases not matched to a gene. CDR3: CASRERDRGQRPQHF. In nucleotides, the CDR3 is TGTGCCAGCAGAGAGAGAGACAGGGGTCAGCGGCCCCAGCATTTT.

The chain uses TRBV10-3 and TRBJ2-7; tentatively, D is TRBD1 or TRBD2 (5 bases each). The CDR3 covers 16 residues. V shed 3 bases and J shed 5 bases, with 20 bases lying between them. Germline V lookup: CDR1 ENHRY, CDR2 SYGVKD. The CDR3 protein is CAISEVWGAGVDEQYF. The CDR3 DNA is TGTGCCATCAGTGAAGTTTGGGGCGCGGGTGTAGACGAGCAGTACTTC.

This clonotype was found many times. The rearrangement links TRBV19 to TRBJ1-1; D is perhaps TRBD1 (6 bases). Germline CDR1 is LNHDA and CDR2 is SQIVND (reference sequence). The CDR3 totals 14 residues. The germline V and J ends were trimmed by 3 bases and 4 bases, with 12 bases remaining between them. The CDR3 nucleotides are TGTGCCAGTAGTATCAGGGGATGGAGCACTGAAGCTTTCTTT. Its translation: CASSIRGWSTEAFF. The complete variable domain, with remaining parts taken from reference TRBV19 and TRBJ1-1, reads DGGITQSPKYLFRKEGQNVTLSCEQNLNHDAMYWYRQDPGQGLRLIYYSQIVNDFQKGDIAEGYSVSREKKESFPLTVTSAQKNPTAFYLCASSIRGWSTEAFFGQGTRLTVV.

V and J are TRBV20-1 and TRBJ1-1, with D maybe TRBD1 (5 bases). Trimming pared 3 bases from V and 2 bases from J, leaving 10 bases between. This CDR3 is built from 13 residues. The germline V gene encodes CDR1 DFQATT and CDR2 SNEGSKA (reference sequence). CDR3: CSASGGANTEAFF. The CDR3 DNA is TGCAGTGCTAGTGGAGGGGCAAACACTGAAGCTTTCTTT.

About this clonotype: A much larger clonotype is one base distant, so this may be a read error. The chain employs TRBV10-3 and TRBJ1-1; 7 bases are shared with TRBD1. This CDR3 contains 14 residues. Per the germline V gene, CDR1 is ENHRY and CDR2 is SYGVKD. This CDR3 is CAISEAGTDTEALF. The CDR3 nucleotides are TGTGCCATCAGTGAGGCCGGGACAGACACTGAAGCTCTCTTT.

This chain joins TRBV2 and TRBJ1-2; TRBD1 agrees at 7 bases. CDR3 length: 13 amino acids. Unmatched junction bases numbered 7, after V lost 7 bases and J lost 5 bases. CDR1 and CDR2 (germline): SNHLY, FYNNEI. CDR3 residues: CASTQGPTYGYTF. For the CDR3, the DNA is TGTGCCAGCACACAGGGGCCGACTTATGGCTACACCTTC.

The rearrangement joins TRBV2 to TRBJ2-5; D may be TRBD1 or TRBD2 (5 bases each). TRBJ2-1 explains the end of the DNA better; the J call may be wrong. Germline CDR1 reads SNHLY; CDR2 reads FYNNEI. The CDR3 spans 16 residues. The CDR3 protein is CASSESQGSIGTEQFF. In DNA, the CDR3 is TGTGCCAGCAGTGAATCGCAGGGTAGTATCGGGACTGAGCAGTTCTTC.